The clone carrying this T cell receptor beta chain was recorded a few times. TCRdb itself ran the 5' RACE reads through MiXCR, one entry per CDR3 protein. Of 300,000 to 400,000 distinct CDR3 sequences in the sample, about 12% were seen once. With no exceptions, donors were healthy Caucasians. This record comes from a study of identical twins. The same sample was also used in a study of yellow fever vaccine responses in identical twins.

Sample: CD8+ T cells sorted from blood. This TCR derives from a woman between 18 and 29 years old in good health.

CDR3 sequence (DNA): TGTGCCAGCAGCCACACAAAGGAGACAGCAACTAATGAAAAACTGTTTTTT. It codes for CASSHTKETATNEKLFF. V gene TRBV7-9 combines with J gene TRBJ1-4, with TRBD1 as a possible D gene (5 bases). From germline, CDR1 is SEHNR and CDR2 FQNEAQ (reference sequence). The CDR3 runs 17 residues. V lost 5 bases to trimming and J lost 0 bases, with 16 bases between them.